A selection of T cell receptor beta chains follows, all from one sample in a study of T cell clones after liver transplantation. Clones were sequenced by immunoSEQ multiplex PCR, and TCRdb holds only the in-frame ones, with some missing. This sample has about 72,000 clones, with 90% found just once. This specimen was CD4+ T cells from blood, taken before liver transplant. Receptor source: a human donor who received a liver transplant. The CDR3 runs from the conserved cysteine through the conserved F or W. The D gene is left open where the match is weak.

d_call | j_call | v_call | cdr3_aa
TRBD1 | TRBJ2-7 | TRBV5-1 | CASSPTGTGVHEQYF
. | TRBJ1-2 | TRBV12-5 | CASGSSNLETNYGYTF
TRBD1 | TRBJ2-7 | TRBV7-6 | CASSSDRGGEQYF
TRBD1 | TRBJ1-1 | TRBV9 | CASSVAGQGSEAFF
. | TRBJ1-4 | TRBV27 | CASSLVFIGEVREKLFF
. | TRBJ2-3 | TRBV7-3 | CASSSAGTDTQYF
. | TRBJ2-7 | TRBV9 | CASSVAIDSYEQYF
TRBD2 | TRBJ2-7 | TRBV7-9 | CASSLGTSSYEQYF
. | TRBJ1-4 | TRBV7-6 | CASSLVRNSNEKLFF
. | TRBJ2-2 | TRBV5-5 | CASSVDPGRVNTGELFF
. | TRBJ2-7 | TRBV12-5 | CASGLGRSYEQYF
TRBD1 | TRBJ1-4 | TRBV10-2 | CASRGTGGNEKLFF
TRBD1 | TRBJ1-2 | TRBV27 | CASSRQGLLYGYTF
TRBD1 | TRBJ1-3 | TRBV7-2 | CASRTGGTGNTIYF
. | TRBJ2-1 | TRBV5-1 | CASSLGTQSGHEQFF
. | TRBJ1-1 | TRBV9 | CASGPGGRNTEAFF
TRBD1 | TRBJ1-5 | TRBV6-1 | CASRGTGDNQPQHF
. | TRBJ2-3 | TRBV19 | CASSIPVGTQYF
TRBD2 | TRBJ2-1 | TRBV28 | CASTSGLAGGVVYNEQFF
TRBD2 | TRBJ2-1 | TRBV5-1 | CASSWGLAGGDYNEQFF
. | TRBJ2-7 | TRBV21-1 | CASLRQGATYEQYF
. | TRBJ2-3 | TRBV6-1 | CASSGTYTDTQYF
. | TRBJ2-7 | TRBV7-2 | CASSLTSAGSYEQYF
. | TRBJ2-3 | TRBV15 | CATSRDRGRGALTDTQYF
. | TRBJ2-6 | TRBV5-1 | CASSLDSIQRGVLTF
. | TRBJ2-1 | TRBV28 | CASSSGGQRPYNEQFF
TRBD2 | TRBJ2-1 | TRBV29-1 | CSVSGRVHNEQFF
. | TRBJ2-2 | TRBV2 | CASSENRAGELFF
. | TRBJ1-1 | TRBV7-9 | CASSPGKGEWTEAFF
. | TRBJ2-1 | TRBV7-6 | CASSRGTVSYNEQFF
. | TRBJ2-6 | TRBV27 | CASSLSYPDRSGANVLTF
. | TRBJ2-5 | TRBV6-1 | CASRDGSPGTQYF
. | TRBJ1-5 | TRBV19 | CASSKLASSYSNQPQHF
TRBD2 | TRBJ2-2 | TRBV29-1 | CSGTSGPGELFF
. | TRBJ2-5 | TRBV5-1 | CASTGQEAQYF
TRBD1 | TRBJ1-4 | TRBV5-6 | CASSPTGFEKLFF
. | TRBJ2-1 | TRBV5-1 | CASSLADTYNEQFF